The 15 T cell receptor beta chains presented below share a single source sample, sequenced in a study of beta chain features in type 1 diabetes. Reverse transcription of all isolated RNA meant that expressed TCRB transcripts were sequenced. The data were produced by immunoSEQ multiplex PCR, yet TCRdb's version contains in-frame clones alone and is incomplete. The sample holds fewer than 200,000 clones, around 13% seen once. Specimen: central memory CD4+ T cells from blood. The receptor source for this set is a woman between 18 and 29 years old in good health.

This clone appeared a few times. The chain employs TRBV23-1 and TRBJ2-2; 8 nucleotides match TRBD1. TRBV23-1 is an open reading frame whose function is uncertain. The CDR3 contains 15 residues. Losses at the gene ends were 4 bases for V and 7 bases for J; bases not matched to a gene: 8. The CDR3 spells CASSLRGRRNGELFF. The CDR3 nucleotides read TGCGCCAGCAGTCTCAGGGGGCGCAGGAACGGGGAGCTGTTTTTT.

The V and J genes are TRBV15 and TRBJ2-5, with a possible D match to TRBD2 (5 bases). This CDR3 is built from 16 residues. The V end lost 2 bases, the J end lost 5 bases, and 18 bases lay between the germline ends. Germline CDR1 is LNHNV and CDR2 is YYDKDF (reference sequence). The CDR3 loop reads CATSRLNPGLAETQYF. CDR3 in DNA: TGTGCCACCAGCAGATTGAACCCGGGATTGGCGGAGACCCAGTACTTC.

This clone came up a few times. This chain links TRBV18 with TRBJ1-1, with 9 bases identical to TRBD1. J gave up 1 base and V 5 bases, and 5 bases lay outside the gene matches. Germline V gene sequence: CDR1 KGHSH, CDR2 LQKENI. This CDR3 is 15 amino acids long. Here the CDR3 DNA reads TGTGCCAGCTCAGCAGGACAGGGGAGGAACACTGAAGCTTTCTTT. Encoded protein: CASSAGQGRNTEAFF.

The sample holds a few counts of this clone. The CDR3 DNA reads as TGCGCCAGCAGCCAACGGGACAGGGTGAACACTGAAGCTTTCTTT. Residues: CASSQRDRVNTEAFF. V gene TRBV4-3 combines with J gene TRBJ1-1; 9 nucleotides line up with TRBD1. J gave up 0 bases and V 2 bases, and 1 base lay outside the gene matches. The length of the CDR3 is 15 residues. Germline loops: CDR1 LGHNA, CDR2 YSLEER.

The chain employs TRBV23-1 and TRBJ1-1, with D possibly being TRBD1 (5 bases). TRBV23-1 is given ORF status, its function remaining uncertain. The CDR3 covers 16 residues. V gave up 1 base and J gave up 1 base, with 13 bases separating them. CDR3 nucleotide sequence: TGCGCCAGCAGTCAATATAGGGGCCGATGGAACACTGAAGCTTTCTTT. Its translation: CASSQYRGRWNTEAFF.

This clone was seen more than once but under ten times. This sequence joins TRBV6-1 and TRBJ1-1, with 7 bases lining up with TRBD1. The CDR3 loop spans 14 amino acids. Per germline, CDR1 MNHNS and CDR2 SASEGT. With V trimmed by 6 bases and J by 1 base, 5 bases remained unmatched. CDR3 sequence: CASRLGQSNTEAFF. CDR3 in DNA: TGTGCCAGCAGGTTGGGACAGTCGAACACTGAAGCTTTCTTT.

V is TRBV4-2 and J is TRBJ1-5; 9 nucleotides match TRBD1. The length of the CDR3 is 14 residues. Germline V gene lookup returns CDR1 LGHNA and CDR2 YNFKEQ. With 4 bases clipped from V and 6 bases from J, the junction kept 4 bases outside the gene matches. CDR3: CASSLRQGGQPQHF. Written as DNA, the CDR3 is TGTGCCAGCAGCCTTCGACAGGGGGGTCAGCCCCAGCATTTT.

The rearrangement joins TRBV4-2 to TRBJ2-1; TRBD2 is a possible D gene (6 bases). CDR3 length equals 14 residues. Germline CDR1 LGHNA, CDR2 YNFKEQ. Trimming shortened V by 6 bases and J by 7 bases, and 16 bases separated the two germline ends. The CDR3 protein is CASRGLSGINEQFF. The CDR3 coding sequence is TGTGCCAGCAGGGGACTTTCAGGGATAAATGAGCAGTTCTTC.

This clone was detected only a few times. The genes are TRBV5-1 and TRBJ2-1; TRBD1 matches at 8 bases. Looked up from germline, CDR1 is SGHRS and CDR2 is YFSETQ. The CDR3 is made up of 16 amino acids. V lost 4 bases to trimming and J lost 8 bases; unmatched junction nucleotides: 14. This chain's CDR3 is CASSTNFGNRGDEQFF. Here the CDR3 DNA reads TGCGCCAGCAGCACTAATTTCGGTAACAGGGGGGATGAGCAGTTCTTC.

This chain links TRBV28 with TRBJ2-1; no definite D call. Per germline, CDR1 MDHEN and CDR2 SYDVKM. This CDR3 contains 12 residues. Trimming took 3 bases from V and 6 from J, leaving 6 bases between them. This CDR3 reads CASSLAPNEQFF. Here the CDR3 DNA reads TGTGCCAGCAGTTTGGCCCCCAATGAGCAGTTCTTC.

This chain links TRBV7-2 with TRBJ1-5; possibly TRBD1 for D (6 bases). This CDR3 has 13 amino acids. Germline CDR1 is SGHTA and CDR2 is FQGNSA. V was shortened by 0 bases and J by 7 bases, with 7 bases between the two germline ends. CDR3 loop: CASSLADSQPQHF. The CDR3, as DNA: TGTGCCAGCAGCTTAGCGGACAGCCAGCCCCAGCATTTT.

The gene calls are TRBV30 and TRBJ2-3; TRBD2 matches 8 bases. The CDR3 is made up of 15 amino acids. The germline V gene encodes CDR1 GTSNPN and CDR2 SVGIG (reference sequence). Germline trimming cut 5 bases from V and 0 bases from J; bases unmatched to any gene: 7. CDR3 nucleotides: TGTGCCTGGGGAACGGGAGGGCTAAGCACAGATACGCAGTATTTT. Protein product: CAWGTGGLSTDTQYF.

This chain joins TRBV7-9 and TRBJ2-1, with 8 bases lining up with TRBD1. CDR1 is SEHNR, CDR2 FQNEAQ, per germline (reference sequence). The CDR3 spans 15 residues. Losses at the gene ends were 2 bases for V and 3 bases for J; bases not matched to a gene: 3. The CDR3 sequence is CASSLQGAGYNEQFF. The CDR3 DNA is TGTGCCAGCAGCTTACAGGGGGCCGGCTACAATGAGCAGTTCTTC.

This clone was counted between two and nine times. This chain joins TRBV30 and TRBJ1-3, with D uncertain. CDR3 size: 14 residues. V gave up 3 bases and J gave up 1 base, with 10 bases separating them. Germline values: CDR1 GTSNPN, CDR2 SVGIG (reference sequence). The CDR3 sequence is CAWRAGLSGNTIYF. Here the CDR3 DNA reads TGTGCCTGGAGAGCCGGACTTTCTGGAAACACCATATATTTT.

The chain links TRBV28 to TRBJ1-2, with 9 bases that match TRBD1. V shed 8 bases, J shed 3 bases, and the junction held 10 bases outside the gene matches. The CDR3 extends over 15 amino acids. Germline CDR1 MDHEN, CDR2 SYDVKM. This CDR3 is CASGITGGKDYGYTF. CDR3 coding DNA: TGTGCCAGCGGAATTACAGGGGGCAAGGACTATGGCTACACCTTC.